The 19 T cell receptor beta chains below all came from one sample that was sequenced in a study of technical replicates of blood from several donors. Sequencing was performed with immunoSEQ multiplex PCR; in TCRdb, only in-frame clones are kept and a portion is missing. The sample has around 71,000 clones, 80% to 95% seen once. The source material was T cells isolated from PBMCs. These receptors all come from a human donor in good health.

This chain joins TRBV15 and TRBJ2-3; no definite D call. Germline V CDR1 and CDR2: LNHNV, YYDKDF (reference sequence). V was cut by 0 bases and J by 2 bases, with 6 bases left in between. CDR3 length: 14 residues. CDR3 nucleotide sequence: TGTGCCACCAGCAGAGACGGTTACACAGATACGCAGTATTTT. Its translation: CATSRDGYTDTQYF.

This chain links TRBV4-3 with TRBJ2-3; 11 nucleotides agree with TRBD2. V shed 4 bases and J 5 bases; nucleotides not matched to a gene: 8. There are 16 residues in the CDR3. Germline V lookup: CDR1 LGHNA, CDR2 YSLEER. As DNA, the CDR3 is TGCGCCAGCAGCCGGATAGCGGGAGGGCCAGGAGATACGCAGTATTTT. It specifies CASSRIAGGPGDTQYF.

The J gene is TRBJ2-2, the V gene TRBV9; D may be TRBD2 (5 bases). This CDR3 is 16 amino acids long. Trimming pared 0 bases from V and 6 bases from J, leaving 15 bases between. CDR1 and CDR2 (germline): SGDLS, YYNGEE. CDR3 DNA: TGTGCCAGCAGCGTAGGTCTAGCTTTCGGGTCCGGGGAGCTGTTTTTT. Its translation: CASSVGLAFGSGELFF.

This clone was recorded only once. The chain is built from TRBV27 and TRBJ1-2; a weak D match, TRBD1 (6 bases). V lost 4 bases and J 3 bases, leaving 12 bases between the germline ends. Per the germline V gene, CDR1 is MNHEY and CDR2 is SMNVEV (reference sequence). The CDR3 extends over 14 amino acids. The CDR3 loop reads CASSSDSAHYGYTF. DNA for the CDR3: TGTGCCAGCAGTTCGGACAGCGCCCACTATGGCTACACCTTC.

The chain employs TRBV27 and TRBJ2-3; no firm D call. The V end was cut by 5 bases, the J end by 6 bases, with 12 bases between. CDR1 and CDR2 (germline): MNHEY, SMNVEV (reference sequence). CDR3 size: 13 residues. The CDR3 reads CASSNILTDTQYF. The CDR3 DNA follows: TGTGCCAGCAGTAACATCTTAACGGATACGCAGTATTTT.

CDR3: CASSAATGFEQYF. Written as DNA, the CDR3 is TGCGCCAGCAGCGCCGCTACAGGCTTCGAGCAGTACTTC. This chain links TRBV5-1 with TRBJ2-7; TRBD1 might be the D (5 bases). This CDR3 spans 13 amino acids. Trimming shortened V by 4 bases and J by 6 bases, and 14 bases separated the two germline ends. Germline V gives CDR1 SGHRS, CDR2 YFSETQ.

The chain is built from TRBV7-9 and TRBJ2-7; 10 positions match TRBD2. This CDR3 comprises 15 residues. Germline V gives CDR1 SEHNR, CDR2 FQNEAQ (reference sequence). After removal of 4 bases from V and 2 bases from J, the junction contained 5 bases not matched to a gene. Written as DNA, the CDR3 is TGTGCCAGCAGCTCCTCTAGCGGGAGAGCCTACGAGCAGTACTTC. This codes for CASSSSSGRAYEQYF.

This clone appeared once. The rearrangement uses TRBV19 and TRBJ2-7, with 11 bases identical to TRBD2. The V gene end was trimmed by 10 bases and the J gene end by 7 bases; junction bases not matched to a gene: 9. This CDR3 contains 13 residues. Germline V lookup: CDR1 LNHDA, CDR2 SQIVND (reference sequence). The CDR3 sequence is CATKYPSGREQYF. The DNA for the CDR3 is TGTGCCACTAAGTACCCTAGCGGGAGGGAGCAGTACTTC. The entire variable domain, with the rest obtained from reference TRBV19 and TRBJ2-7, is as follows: DGGITQSPKYLFRKEGQNVTLSCEQNLNHDAMYWYRQDPGQGLRLIYYSQIVNDFQKGDIAEGYSVSREKKESFPLTVTSAQKNPTAFYLCATKYPSGREQYFGPGTRLTVT.

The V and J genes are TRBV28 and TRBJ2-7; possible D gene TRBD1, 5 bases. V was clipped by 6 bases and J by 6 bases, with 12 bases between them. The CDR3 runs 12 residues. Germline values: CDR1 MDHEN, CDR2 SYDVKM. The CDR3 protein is CASRLRVSEQYF. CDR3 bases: TGTGCCAGCAGACTCAGGGTTAGCGAGCAGTACTTC. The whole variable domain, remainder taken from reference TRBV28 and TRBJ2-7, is DVKVTQSSRYLVKRTGEKVFLECVQDMDHENMFWYRQDPGLGLRLIYFSYDVKMKEKGDIPEGYSVSREKKERFSLILESASTNQTSMYLCASRLRVSEQYFGPGTRLTVT.

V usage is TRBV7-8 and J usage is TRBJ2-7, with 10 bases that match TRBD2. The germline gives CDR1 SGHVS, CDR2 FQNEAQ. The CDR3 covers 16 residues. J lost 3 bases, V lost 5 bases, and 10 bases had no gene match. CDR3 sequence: CASSMGLGLANYEQYF. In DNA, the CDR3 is TGTGCCAGCAGCATGGGCCTGGGACTAGCGAACTACGAGCAGTACTTC. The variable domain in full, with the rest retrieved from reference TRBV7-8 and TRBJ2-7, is GAGVSQSPRYKVAKRGQDVALRCDPISGHVSLFWYQQALGQGPEFLTYFQNEAQLDKSGLPSDRFFAERPEGSVSTLKIQRTQQEDSAVYLCASSMGLGLANYEQYFGPGTRLTVT.

This chain's CDR3 is CASSLVTGEPYGYTF. The CDR3 DNA reads as TGTGCCAGCAGTTTAGTAACCGGGGAACCCTATGGCTACACCTTC. The chain carries TRBV28 and TRBJ1-2; D not resolved. Germline-derived CDR1 and CDR2 are MDHEN and SYDVKM. Trimming took off 2 bases at V and 4 bases at J, with 14 bases between the two ends. There are 15 residues in the CDR3.

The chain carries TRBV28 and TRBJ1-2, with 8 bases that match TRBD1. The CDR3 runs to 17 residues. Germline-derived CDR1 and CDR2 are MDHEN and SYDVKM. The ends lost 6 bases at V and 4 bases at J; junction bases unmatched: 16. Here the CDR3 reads CASRPLAGGAWVYGYTF. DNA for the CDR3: TGTGCCAGCAGACCACTTGCAGGGGGCGCTTGGGTCTATGGCTACACCTTC.

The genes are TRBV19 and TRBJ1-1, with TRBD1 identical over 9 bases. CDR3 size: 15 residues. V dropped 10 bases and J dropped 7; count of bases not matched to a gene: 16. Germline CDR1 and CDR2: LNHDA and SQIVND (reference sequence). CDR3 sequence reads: CATSGLSPGQGEAFF. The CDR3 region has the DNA TGTGCCACCTCAGGACTCTCTCCGGGACAGGGTGAAGCTTTCTTT.

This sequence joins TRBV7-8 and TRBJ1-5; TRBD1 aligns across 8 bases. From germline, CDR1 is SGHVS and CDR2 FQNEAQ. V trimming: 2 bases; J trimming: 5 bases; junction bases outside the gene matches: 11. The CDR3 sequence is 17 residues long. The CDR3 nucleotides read TGTGCCAGCAGCTTACGCACAGCCGGACAGGGATATCAGCCCCAGCATTTT. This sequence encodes CASSLRTAGQGYQPQHF.

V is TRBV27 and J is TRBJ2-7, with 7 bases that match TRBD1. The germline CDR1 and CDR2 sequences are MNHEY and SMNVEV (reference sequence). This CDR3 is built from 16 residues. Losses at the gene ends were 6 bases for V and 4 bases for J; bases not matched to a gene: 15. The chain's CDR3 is CASRPIWGTEIYEQYF. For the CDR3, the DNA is TGTGCCAGCAGACCCATCTGGGGGACAGAAATTTACGAGCAGTACTTC.

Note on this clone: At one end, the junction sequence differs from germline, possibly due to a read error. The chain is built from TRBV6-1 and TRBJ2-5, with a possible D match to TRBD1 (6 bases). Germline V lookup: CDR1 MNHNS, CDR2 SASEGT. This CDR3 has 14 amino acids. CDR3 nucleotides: TGTGCCAGCAGCGAAGCAGGGGTACAAGAGACCCAGTACTTC. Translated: CASSEAGVQETQYF.

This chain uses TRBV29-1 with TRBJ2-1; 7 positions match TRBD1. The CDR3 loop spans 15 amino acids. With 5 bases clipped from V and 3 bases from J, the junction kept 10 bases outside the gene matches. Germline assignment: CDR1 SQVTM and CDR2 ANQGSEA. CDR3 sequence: CSVPQGIGLYNEQFF. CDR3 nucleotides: TGCAGCGTTCCACAGGGGATTGGCCTCTACAATGAGCAGTTCTTC.

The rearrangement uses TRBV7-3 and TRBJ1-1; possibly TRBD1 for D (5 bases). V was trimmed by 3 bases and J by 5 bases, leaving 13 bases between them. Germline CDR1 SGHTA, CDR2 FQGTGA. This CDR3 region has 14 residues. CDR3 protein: CASSLSGGETEAFF. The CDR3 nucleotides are TGTGCCAGCAGCTTGAGCGGGGGGGAAACTGAAGCTTTCTTT. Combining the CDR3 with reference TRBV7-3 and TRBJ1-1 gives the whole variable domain GAGVSQTPSNKVTEKGKYVELRCDPISGHTALYWYRQSLGQGPEFLIYFQGTGAADDSGLPNDRFFAVRPEGSVSTLKIQRTERGDSAVYLCASSLSGGETEAFFGQGTRLTVV.

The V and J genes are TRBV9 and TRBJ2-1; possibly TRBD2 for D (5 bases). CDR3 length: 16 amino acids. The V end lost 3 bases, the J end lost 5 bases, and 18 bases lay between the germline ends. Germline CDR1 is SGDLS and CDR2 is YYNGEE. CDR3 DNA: TGTGCCAGCAGCGGTACCCTAGCTGCAGGCGACAATGAGCAGTTCTTC. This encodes CASSGTLAAGDNEQFF.